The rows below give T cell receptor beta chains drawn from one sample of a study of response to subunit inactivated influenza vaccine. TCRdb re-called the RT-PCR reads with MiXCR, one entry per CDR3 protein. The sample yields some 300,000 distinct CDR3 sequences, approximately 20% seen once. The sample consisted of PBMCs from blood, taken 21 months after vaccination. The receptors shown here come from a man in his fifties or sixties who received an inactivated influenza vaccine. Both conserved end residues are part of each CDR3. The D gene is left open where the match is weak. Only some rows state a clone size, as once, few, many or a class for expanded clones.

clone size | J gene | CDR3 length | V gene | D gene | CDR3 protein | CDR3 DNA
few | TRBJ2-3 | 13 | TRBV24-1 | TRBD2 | CATSDYSGSAQYF | TGTGCCACCAGTGATTATAGCGGGAGTGCGCAGTATTTT
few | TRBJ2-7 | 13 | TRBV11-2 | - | CASSLYISAEQYF | TGTGCCAGCAGCTTATATATCTCCGCCGAGCAGTACTTC
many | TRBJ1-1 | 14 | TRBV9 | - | CASSPQGGGTEAFF | TGTGCCAGCAGCCCGCAGGGAGGGGGCACTGAAGCTTTCTTT
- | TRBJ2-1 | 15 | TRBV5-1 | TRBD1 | CASSDSTGVTFEQFF | TGCGCCAGCAGCGACTCGACAGGGGTGACTTTTGAGCAGTTCTTC
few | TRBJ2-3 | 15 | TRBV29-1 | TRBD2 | CSAVGIAGGTDTQYF | TGCAGCGCCGTCGGAATAGCGGGAGGTACAGATACGCAGTATTTT
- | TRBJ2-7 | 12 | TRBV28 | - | CASRGPSYEQYF | TGTGCCAGCAGGGGTCCCTCCTACGAGCAGTACTTC
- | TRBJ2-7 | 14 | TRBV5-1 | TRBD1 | CASSEDRGHYEQYF | TGCGCCAGCAGCGAGGACAGGGGGCACTACGAGCAGTACTTC
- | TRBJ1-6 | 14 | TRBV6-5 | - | CASSYSNPNSPLHF | TGTGCCAGCAGTTACTCGAACCCCAATTCACCCCTCCACTTT
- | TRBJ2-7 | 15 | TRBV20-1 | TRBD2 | CSASTASGSFAEQYF | TGCAGTGCTAGTACGGCTAGCGGGAGTTTCGCCGAGCAGTACTTC
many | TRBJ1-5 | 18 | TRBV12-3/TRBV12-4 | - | CASSLKWAGEYRNQPQHF | TGTGCCAGCAGTTTAAAGTGGGCAGGGGAATATCGCAATCAGCCCCAGCATTTT
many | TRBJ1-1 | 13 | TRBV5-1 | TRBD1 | CASAAVGQGGAFF | TGCGCCAGCGCCGCCGTGGGACAGGGCGGAGCTTTCTTT
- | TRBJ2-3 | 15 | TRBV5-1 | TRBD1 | CASSLNTGGTDTQYF | TGCGCCAGCAGCTTGAATACAGGGGGGACAGATACGCAGTATTTT
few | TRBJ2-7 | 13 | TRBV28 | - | CASSKPSSYEQYF | TGTGCCAGCAGCAAGCCGAGCTCCTACGAGCAGTACTTC
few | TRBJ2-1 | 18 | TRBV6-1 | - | CASRPNAQPANSYNEQFF | TGTGCCAGCAGACCCAACGCTCAACCAGCTAACTCCTACAATGAGCAGTTCTTC
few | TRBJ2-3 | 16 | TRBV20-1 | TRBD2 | CSAISPGTSRLDTQYF | TGCAGTGCTATATCCCCCGGGACTAGTCGGTTAGATACGCAGTATTTT
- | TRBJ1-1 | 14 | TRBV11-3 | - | CASSLDGRNTEALF | TGTGCCAGCAGCTTAGATGGGAGGAACACTGAAGCTTTATTT
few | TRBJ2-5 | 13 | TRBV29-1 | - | CSVEFAHGETQYF | TGCAGCGTTGAATTCGCTCACGGAGAGACCCAGTACTTC
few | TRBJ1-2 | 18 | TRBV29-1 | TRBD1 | CSVERLGAGGAKIYGYTF | TGCAGCGTTGAAAGGCTTGGGGCAGGGGGCGCGAAGATCTATGGCTACACCTTC
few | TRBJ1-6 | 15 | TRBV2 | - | CASSDLDTYNSPLHF | TGTGCCAGCAGCGACCTTGACACATATAATTCACCCCTCCACTTT
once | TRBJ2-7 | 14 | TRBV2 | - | CASSETGNLYEQYF | TGTGCCAGCAGTGAAACGGGCAACCTCTACGAGCAGTACTTC
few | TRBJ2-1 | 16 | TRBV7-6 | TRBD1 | CASSLVGQNSYNEQFF | TGTGCCAGCAGCTTAGTGGGACAGAACTCCTACAATGAGCAGTTCTTC
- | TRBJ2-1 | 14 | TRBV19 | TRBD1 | CASSIGGQGTEQFF | TGTGCCAGTAGTATAGGGGGACAGGGGACTGAGCAGTTCTTC
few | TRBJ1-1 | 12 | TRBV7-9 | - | CASSSTVGGAFF | TGTGCCAGCAGCTCGACAGTCGGCGGCGCTTTCTTT
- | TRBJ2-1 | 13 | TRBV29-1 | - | CSVGILRNNEQFF | TGCAGCGTTGGTATCCTTCGAAACAATGAGCAGTTCTTC
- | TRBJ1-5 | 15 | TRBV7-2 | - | CASSLQGLSNQPQHF | TGTGCCAGCAGCTTACAGGGGCTTAGCAATCAGCCCCAGCATTTT
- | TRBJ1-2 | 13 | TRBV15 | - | CATSRDGDYGYTF | TGTGCCACCAGCAGAGACGGGGACTATGGCTACACCTTC
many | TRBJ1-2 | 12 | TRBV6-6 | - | CASHSQGYGYTF | TGTGCCAGCCATTCGCAGGGTTATGGCTACACCTTC
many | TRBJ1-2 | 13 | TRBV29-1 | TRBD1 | CSVGSDRGLGYTF | TGCAGCGTTGGCTCAGACAGGGGCCTGGGCTACACCTTC
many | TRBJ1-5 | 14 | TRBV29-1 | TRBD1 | CSAPTGAYNQPQHF | TGCAGCGCACCTACAGGGGCCTACAATCAGCCCCAGCATTTT
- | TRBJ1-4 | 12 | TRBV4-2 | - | CASSPPGYALFF | TGTGCCAGCAGCCCCCCCGGCTACGCACTGTTTTTT
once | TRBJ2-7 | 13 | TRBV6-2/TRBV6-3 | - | CASSYSITYEQYF | TGTGCCAGCAGTTACTCGATCACCTACGAGCAGTACTTC
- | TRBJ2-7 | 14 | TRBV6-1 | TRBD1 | CASRSGTGVYEQYF | TGTGCCAGCAGATCCGGGACAGGGGTCTACGAGCAGTACTTC
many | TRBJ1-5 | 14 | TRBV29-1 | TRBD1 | CSVQGQGSNQPQHF | TGCAGCGTCCAGGGACAGGGGAGCAATCAGCCCCAGCATTTT
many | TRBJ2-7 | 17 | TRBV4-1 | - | CASSLTSLARDSYEQYF | TGCGCCAGCAGCCTGACATCGCTCGCCAGGGATTCCTACGAGCAGTACTTC
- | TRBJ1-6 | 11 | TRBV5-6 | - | CASSYNSPLHF | TGTGCCAGCAGCTATAATTCACCCCTCCACTTT
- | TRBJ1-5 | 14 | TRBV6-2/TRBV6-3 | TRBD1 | CASSYAGGIQPQHF | TGTGCCAGCAGTTACGCAGGGGGTATCCAGCCCCAGCATTTT
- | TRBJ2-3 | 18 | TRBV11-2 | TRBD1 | CASSSTDRGYPYTDTQYF | TGTGCCAGCAGCTCCACGGACAGGGGGTATCCCTACACAGATACGCAGTATTTT
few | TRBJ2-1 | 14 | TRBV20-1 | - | CSARDPRHYNEQFF | TGCAGTGCTAGAGACCCGAGACACTACAATGAGCAGTTCTTC
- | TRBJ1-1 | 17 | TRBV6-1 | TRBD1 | CASSEAYRDRGNTEAFF | TGTGCCAGCAGTGAAGCGTACCGGGACAGGGGGAACACTGAAGCTTTCTTT
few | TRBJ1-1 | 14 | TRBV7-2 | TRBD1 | CASSPGGPSTEAFF | TGTGCCAGCAGCCCAGGGGGCCCTAGCACTGAAGCTTTCTTT
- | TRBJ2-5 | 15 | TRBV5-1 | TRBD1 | CASGQKQGATETQYF | TGCGCCAGCGGCCAAAAACAGGGGGCTACGGAGACCCAGTACTTC